This TCR beta chain is drawn from a study of cytomegalovirus exposure and HLA in healthy donors. CDR1 is LNHDA and CDR2 is SQIVND in the germline V gene (reference sequence). V was clipped by 7 bases and J by 5 bases, with 12 bases between them. CDR3 length equals 13 residues. The PCR contained 60 Vbeta and 13 Jbeta primers. Profiled with immunoSEQ multiplex PCR; TCRdb holds only in-frame clones, not every one. The repertoire holds 70,000 to 95,000 clones, around 79% seen once, with about 15% in the top ten. The genes are TRBV19 and TRBJ1-5; D possibly corresponds to TRBD1 (6 bases). The sequencing sample was made of PBMCs. The TCR comes from a woman aged 40 to 50 in good health and CMV-seropositive. The CDR3 DNA sequence: TGTGCCAGTATAGGGGGACCCTATCAGCCCCAGCATTTT. Translation: CASIGGPYQPQHF.